This T cell receptor beta chain appears in the sequencing data of a study of cytomegalovirus exposure and HLA in healthy donors (dated by TCRdb to 2016 to 2017). Looking at the study overall: An earlier analysis of some 600 of the donors reported 276 Gb of sequence data and 117 million unique TCR beta sequences obtained from roughly 170 million T cells. Around 320 gigabases of sequencing data and some 85 million unique TCR sequences were included in an early release covering several hundred HLA-typed donors. A later genetic analysis took genome-wide SNP genotypes for about 55% of the roughly 700 donors and used that subset as a discovery cohort. To predict cytomegalovirus infection status, the study combined high-throughput TCR immunosequencing, statistical association of individual TCRs with disease status, and machine learning. An earlier analysis of some 500 of the donors applied high-throughput TCR beta sequencing to assess whether each TCR beta V gene segment acted as functional or pseudogenic. Donor age, sex, ethnicity and CMV serostatus were compiled together with the repertoire data. In the later analysis, no new phenotypic data were used to find candidate immune exposures; instead, reliance was placed on TCR beta sequences and their occurrence across donors. Class I and class II HLA loci were covered by the typing at four-digit resolution. Across 300 to 500 genotyped donors of the cohort, an average of about 240,000 unique TCR beta nucleotide sequences per donor were sequenced, and approximately 19% of those sequences were non-productive. Roughly 5 DR-DQ haplotypes were handled as single units for association and clustering, since linkage in the cohort was strong. To study patterns of TCR occurrence, a later analysis re-analyzed previously published TCR beta repertoires from 550 to 800 donors and added high-resolution HLA genotyping. The T cell repertoires of roughly 660 subjects were profiled by immunosequencing and related to cytomegalovirus serostatus. Besides the first cohort of 500 to 700 subjects, a separate validation cohort made up of 120 or so different subjects was used. Typing coverage differed by locus: A, B, C, DRB1 and DQB1 were typed in roughly 620-640 donors, DQA1 in about 510, DPA1 in 600 to 610, and DPB1 in 400 to 480. The aim of the study was to test whether cataloging public T cell receptors could identify signatures of past pathogen exposure. Every discovery cohort repertoire had been produced on one sequencing platform. Of the roughly 400 genotyped donors, approximately 83% fell in the genetic ancestry cluster associated with self-reported Caucasian donors. Study-wide conclusions, independent of this receptor: A later analysis associated approximately 17,000 TCR beta sequences with specific HLA alleles at a false discovery rate of 0.05. Across donors, most TCR sequences were observed very rarely, whereas some public TCRs were present in many individuals. In both the original and validation cohorts, the classifier was reported to diagnose cytomegalovirus status with high specificity and sensitivity. A total of 164 TCR beta chains were listed by the study as associated with cytomegalovirus. Because counts were too low, seventeen rarely observed V segments, including chromosome 9 orphons, were left out of the earlier analysis of 500 to 650 of the donors. In a later analysis, HLA-associated TCR beta chains showed more clonal expansion and lower generation probabilities than non-associated chains that were equally common. Most CMV-associated TCR beta chains appeared to be HLA-restricted in a later analysis, and the HLA associations seemed to be driven largely by CMV exposure. Immune exposure information for the cohort was limited to CMV serostatus. Assigning TCR associations to individual alleles was difficult when HLA alleles, especially DR and DQ, strongly co-occurred. In a later genetic analysis, fewer N-insertions in productive TCRs were reported among donors in an Asian-associated ancestry cluster than the approximately 670-donor mean. In a later analysis, several top co-occurrence clusters were reported to appear linked to parvovirus B19, influenza, CMV and Epstein-Barr virus. A further reported finding was that TCR beta sequences accurately predicted the HLA-A and HLA-B alleles for most subjects in the first cohort. Only TCR beta chains were sequenced in this cohort, and the absence of alpha or paired-chain data limited detectable features. Linkage disequilibrium might explain the correlated functional status among segregating V segments, but an unknown experimental factor could not be ruled out. A cluster of highly shared sequence variants was judged likely to represent a technical artifact of the sequencing pipeline. Because some donors lacked HLA typing at each locus, the association tests relied only on the typed subset. It was suggested by the authors that the approach could potentially be generalized to other disease states and immunological phenotypes. Some IMGT-functional V segments, including TRBV6-2 and TRBV6-3, could not be told apart with the 87-base-pair reads, so those segments were excluded. V-gene and J-gene trimming of TCR beta chains was associated with a missense DCLRE1C variant in a later genetic analysis, and the association was replicated in an independent cohort. Roughly uniform sequencing depth across donors was assumed in presence/absence analyses, although this assumption may not hold. In vitro tests confirmed that a few of the cytomegalovirus-associated TCR beta chains recognize cytomegalovirus antigens. According to a later analysis, TCR association rates differed among HLA loci, with DRB1 alleles showing the most associated TCRs and HLA-C alleles showing the fewest. An earlier analysis of around 540 of the donors showed that most TCR beta V segments appeared in productive rearrangements either about 90% or about 30% of the time, which broadly matched IMGT annotations.

Library prep was done by the immunoSEQ multiplex PCR assay. For the multiplex PCR, a mixture combining 60 forward primers for TCR Vbeta segments and 13 reverse primers for TCR Jbeta segments was used. The CDR3 region of rearranged TCR beta genes was amplified from genomic DNA with a multiplex PCR assay. On the Illumina HiSeq System, the amplified TCR beta libraries were sequenced as 87-base-pair reads. From the authors' description of their analysis: Across the 666 repertoires, a later analysis counted roughly 77 million unique TCR beta chains, approximately 10 million of which were shared by at least two donors. To remove PCR and sequencing errors, raw reads were error-corrected and collapsed into unique sequences using a nearest-neighbor algorithm that merged closely related sequences. V, D and J gene segments were assigned by aligning CDR3 sequences to IMGT reference sequences. For a sequence to be retained, a match of at least six nucleotides was required to both a V gene segment and a J gene segment. Rearrangements were called productive when the CDR3 lacked stop codons and stayed in frame with V and J; all others were non-productive. Following IMGT convention, CDR3 was defined as the stretch from the second conserved V-encoded cysteine up to the conserved J-encoded phenylalanine. In an earlier analysis of 587 of the donors, sequences lacking an unambiguous match to a single V gene segment were excluded. In an earlier analysis of 587 of the donors, a V segment was called functional when productive rearrangements were above 56.7%, and segregating when the standard deviation between donors exceeded 5%. A statistical classification framework was developed to diagnose cytomegalovirus status using the catalog of TCR beta chain sequences. A later analysis assigned V and J genes by comparing TCR nucleotide sequences with IMGT/GENE-DB human TR gene sequences. The TCRdist pipeline was used in a later analysis to assign CDR3 sequences and most-parsimonious VDJ recombination scenarios. In a later analysis, every TCR beta chain was defined by the combination of its CDR3 amino acid sequence and its V-gene family, and reads without a unique V-gene family were dropped. To address suspected cross-contamination and a sequencing artifact, a later analysis removed 550 to 750 highly shared, low-generation-probability nucleotide sequences. In a later analysis, a clonal expansion index for each public chain was calculated from normalized within-repertoire ranks of inferred template counts. A later analysis computed generation probabilities with a VDJ recombination model fitted to out-of-frame rearrangements, and checked the results against IGoR. In a later analysis, hypergeometric tests were used to score TCR-TCR, TCR-HLA and TCR-CMV co-occurrence, with a repertoire-size bias correction applied to TCR pairs. A later analysis estimated false discovery rates by permuting HLA or CMV assignments 20 times. In a later analysis, co-occurring TCRs were grouped using DBSCAN, and TCRdist sequence similarity was added for clustering within HLA-allele-positive subsets. Repertoires with fewer than 30,000 or more than 120,000 public chains, plus five repertoires with anomalous nucleotide sharing, were excluded from co-occurrence clustering. Entries here come from immuneACCESS through TCRdb and include only in-frame sequences with V and J called. Some clones fail to appear in such tables; in the studies checked, an unresolved V gene covers under half of the shortfall, and the cause of the remainder is unknown. D and trimming were read from the DNA, whereas the V and J calls and clone size are those reported in that table. The sample table contains about 98,000 clones; only one count was recorded for about 74% of them. 1.8% of the sample comes from the top ten.

This clone was counted between two and nine times. Its antigen remains unidentified. There are no base qualities to consult, and no much larger clone falls within one base. The cohort comprised some 680 healthy bone marrow donors. At the time of sampling, all cohort members were nominally healthy, though unrecorded immune exposures were likely present. The donor tested CMV seronegative and was one of the 352 seronegative cohort members. A peripheral blood sample was collected from each donor, and TCR beta sequencing was performed on peripheral blood mononuclear cells. The Qiagen DNeasy Blood Extraction Kit was used to extract genomic DNA from the blood cell samples. The CDR3 numbers 13 residues from cysteine through phenylalanine. The CDR3 DNA has 39 bases and is translated from base 1. The germline V gene (reference sequence) specifies GTSNPN as CDR1 and SVGIG as CDR2. Trimmed from V: 3 bases; trimmed from J: 4 bases; junction bases lacking a gene match: 4.

The sample was PBMCs. The TCR sequence derives from a male donor in good health and CMV-seronegative. The chain employs TRBV30 and TRBJ2-3; a stretch of 7 junction bases matches TRBD2. The nucleotide sequence reads as follows: TGTGCCTGGAGGACGGGAGGTGCAGATACGCAGTATTTT. This codes for CAWRTGGADTQYF.